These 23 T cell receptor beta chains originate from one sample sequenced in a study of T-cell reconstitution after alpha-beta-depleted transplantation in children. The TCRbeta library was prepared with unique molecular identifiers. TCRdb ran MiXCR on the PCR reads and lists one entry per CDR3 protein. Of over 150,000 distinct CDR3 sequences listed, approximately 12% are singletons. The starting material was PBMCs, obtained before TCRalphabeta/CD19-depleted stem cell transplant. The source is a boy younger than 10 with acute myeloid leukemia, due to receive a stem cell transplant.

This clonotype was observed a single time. The CDR3 reads CASSSGTSGSHEQYF. CDR3 nucleotide sequence: TGTGCCAGCAGCAGCGGGACTAGCGGGAGCCACGAGCAGTACTTC. The V and J genes are TRBV6-1 and TRBJ2-7, with 14 bases aligning to TRBD2. Trimming cost V 6 bases and J 5 bases; bases outside gene matches: 6. The CDR3 is made up of 15 amino acids. The germline CDR1 and CDR2 sequences are MNHNS and SASEGT.

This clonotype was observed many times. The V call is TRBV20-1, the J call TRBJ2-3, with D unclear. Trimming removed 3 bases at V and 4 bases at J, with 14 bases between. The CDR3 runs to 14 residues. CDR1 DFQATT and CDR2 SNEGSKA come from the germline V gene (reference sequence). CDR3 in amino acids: CSASDVRAADTQYF. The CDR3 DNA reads TGCAGTGCTAGTGACGTCCGGGCGGCAGATACGCAGTATTTT.

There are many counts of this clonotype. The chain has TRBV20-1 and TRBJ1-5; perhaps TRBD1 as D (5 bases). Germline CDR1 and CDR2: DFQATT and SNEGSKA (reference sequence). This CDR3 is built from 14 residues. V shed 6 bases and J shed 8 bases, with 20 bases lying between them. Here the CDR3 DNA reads TGCAGTGCCTGGGGCCTGGGTCCTTTTGAGCCCCAGCATTTT. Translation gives CSAWGLGPFEPQHF.

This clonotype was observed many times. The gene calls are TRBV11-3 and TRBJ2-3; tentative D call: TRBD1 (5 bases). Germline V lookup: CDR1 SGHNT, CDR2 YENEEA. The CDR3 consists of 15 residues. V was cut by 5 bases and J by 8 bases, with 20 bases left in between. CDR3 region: CASSLLGAEGVTQYF. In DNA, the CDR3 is TGTGCCAGCAGCCTATTAGGGGCAGAAGGAGTTACGCAGTATTTT.

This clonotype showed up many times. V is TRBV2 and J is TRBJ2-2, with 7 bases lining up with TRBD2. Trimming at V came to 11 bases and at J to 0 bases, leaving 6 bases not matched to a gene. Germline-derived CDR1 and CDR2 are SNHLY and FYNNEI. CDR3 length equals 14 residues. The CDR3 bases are TGTGCCGGACAAGCGGGAACGAACACCGGGGAGCTGTTTTTT. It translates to CAGQAGTNTGELFF.

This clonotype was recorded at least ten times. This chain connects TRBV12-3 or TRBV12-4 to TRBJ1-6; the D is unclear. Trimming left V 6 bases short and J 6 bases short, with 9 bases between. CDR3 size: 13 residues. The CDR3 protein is CASSRWGNSPLHF. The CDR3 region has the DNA TGTGCCAGCAGCCGATGGGGTAATTCACCCCTCCACTTT.

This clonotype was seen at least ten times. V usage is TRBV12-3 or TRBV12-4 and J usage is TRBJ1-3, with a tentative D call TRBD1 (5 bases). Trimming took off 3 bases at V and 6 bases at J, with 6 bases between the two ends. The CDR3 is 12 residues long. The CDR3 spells CASSFGANTIYF. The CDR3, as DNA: TGTGCCAGCAGTTTCGGGGCAAACACCATATATTTT.

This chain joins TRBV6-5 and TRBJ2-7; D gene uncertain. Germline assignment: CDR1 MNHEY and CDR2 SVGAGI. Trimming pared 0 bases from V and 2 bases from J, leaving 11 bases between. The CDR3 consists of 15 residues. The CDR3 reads CASSYSNRGTYEQYF. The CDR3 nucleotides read TGTGCCAGCAGTTACTCGAATCGCGGAACCTACGAGCAGTACTTC.

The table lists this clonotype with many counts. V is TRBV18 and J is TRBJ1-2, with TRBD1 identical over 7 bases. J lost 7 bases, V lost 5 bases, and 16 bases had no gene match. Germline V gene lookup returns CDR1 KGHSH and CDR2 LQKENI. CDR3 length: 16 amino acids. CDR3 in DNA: TGTGCCAGCTCAGCGAAGACCTCAGGGGGAATCTCTGGCTACACCTTC. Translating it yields CASSAKTSGGISGYTF.

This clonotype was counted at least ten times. Here the CDR3 reads CASSHRGAKNIQYF. DNA for the CDR3: TGCGCCAGCAGCCATCGGGGGGCCAAAAACATTCAGTACTTC. The V and J genes are TRBV4-1 and TRBJ2-4; D may be TRBD2 (6 bases). The V and J ends lost 3 bases and 1 base respectively, with 7 bases between them. In germline, CDR1 is MGHRA, CDR2 YSYEKL. The CDR3 is made up of 14 amino acids.

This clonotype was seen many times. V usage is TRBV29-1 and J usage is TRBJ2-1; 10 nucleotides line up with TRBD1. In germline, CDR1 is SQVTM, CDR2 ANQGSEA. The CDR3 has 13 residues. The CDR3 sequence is CRAGTGDYNEQFF. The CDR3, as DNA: TGCAGAGCCGGGACAGGGGATTACAATGAGCAGTTCTTC.

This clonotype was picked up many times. The CDR3 is CASSGWTGRKTQYF. Written as DNA, the CDR3 is TGTGCCAGCAGCGGATGGACAGGGAGAAAGACCCAGTACTTC. The rearrangement uses TRBV7-9 and TRBJ2-5; 8 bases map to TRBD1. The CDR3 has 14 residues. Germline V lookup: CDR1 SEHNR, CDR2 FQNEAQ (reference sequence). The junction had 8 bases not matched to a gene; V was cut back by 5 bases and J by 6 bases.

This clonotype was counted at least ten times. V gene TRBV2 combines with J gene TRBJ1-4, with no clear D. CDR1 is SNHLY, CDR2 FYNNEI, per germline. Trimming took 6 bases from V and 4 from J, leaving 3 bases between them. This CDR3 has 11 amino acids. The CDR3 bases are TGTGCCAGCAGGTATAATGAAAAACTGTTTTTT. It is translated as CASRYNEKLFF.

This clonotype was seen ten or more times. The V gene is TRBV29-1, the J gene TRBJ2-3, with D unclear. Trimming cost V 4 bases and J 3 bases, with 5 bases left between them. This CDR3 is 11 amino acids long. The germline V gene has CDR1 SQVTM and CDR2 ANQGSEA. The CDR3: CSVVGTDTQYF. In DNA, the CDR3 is TGCAGCGTTGTGGGGACAGATACGCAGTATTTT.

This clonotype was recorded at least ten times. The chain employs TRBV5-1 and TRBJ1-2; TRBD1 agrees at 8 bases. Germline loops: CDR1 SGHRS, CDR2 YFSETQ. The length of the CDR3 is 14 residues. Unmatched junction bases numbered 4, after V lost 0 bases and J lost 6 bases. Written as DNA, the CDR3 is TGCGCCAGCAGCTTGGAATCAGGGGGCGATGGCTACACCTTC. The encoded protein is CASSLESGGDGYTF.

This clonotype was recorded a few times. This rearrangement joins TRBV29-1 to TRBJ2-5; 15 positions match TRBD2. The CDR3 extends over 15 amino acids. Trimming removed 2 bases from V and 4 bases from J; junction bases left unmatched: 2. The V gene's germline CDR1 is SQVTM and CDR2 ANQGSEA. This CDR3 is CSVERTSGRGETQYF. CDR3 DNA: TGCAGCGTTGAAAGGACTAGCGGGAGGGGAGAGACCCAGTACTTC.

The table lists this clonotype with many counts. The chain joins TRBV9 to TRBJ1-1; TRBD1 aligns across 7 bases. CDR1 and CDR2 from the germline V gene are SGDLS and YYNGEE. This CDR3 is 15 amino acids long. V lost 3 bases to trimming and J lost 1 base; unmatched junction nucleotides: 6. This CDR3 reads CASSAQGDSNTEAFF. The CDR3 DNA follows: TGTGCCAGCAGCGCCCAGGGGGATTCGAACACTGAAGCTTTCTTT.

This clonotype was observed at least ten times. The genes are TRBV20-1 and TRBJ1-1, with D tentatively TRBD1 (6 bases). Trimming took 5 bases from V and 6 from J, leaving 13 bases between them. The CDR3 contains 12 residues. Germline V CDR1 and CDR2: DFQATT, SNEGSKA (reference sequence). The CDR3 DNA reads TGCAGTGCTCCGAATAGGGGGGCTGAAGCTTTCTTT. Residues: CSAPNRGAEAFF.

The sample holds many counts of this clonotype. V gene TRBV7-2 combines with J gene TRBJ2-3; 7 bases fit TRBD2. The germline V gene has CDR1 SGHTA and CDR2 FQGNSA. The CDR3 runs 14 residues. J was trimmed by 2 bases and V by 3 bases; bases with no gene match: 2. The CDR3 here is CASSFSGTTDTQYF. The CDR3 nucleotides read TGTGCCAGCAGCTTCAGCGGGACCACAGATACGCAGTATTTT.

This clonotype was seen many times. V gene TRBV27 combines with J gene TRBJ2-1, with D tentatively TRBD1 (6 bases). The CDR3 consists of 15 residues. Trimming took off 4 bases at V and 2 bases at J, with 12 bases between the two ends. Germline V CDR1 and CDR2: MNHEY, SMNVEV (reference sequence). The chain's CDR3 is CASSSPGHTYNEQFF. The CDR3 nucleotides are TGTGCCAGCAGTTCGCCGGGACACACCTACAATGAGCAGTTCTTC.

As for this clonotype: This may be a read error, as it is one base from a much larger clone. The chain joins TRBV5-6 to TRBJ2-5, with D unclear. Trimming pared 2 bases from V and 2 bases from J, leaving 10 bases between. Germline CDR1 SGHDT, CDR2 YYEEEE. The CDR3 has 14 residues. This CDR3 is CASSFGQTQETQYF. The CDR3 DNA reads TGTGCCAGCAGCTTCGGGCAGACTCAAGAGACCCAGTACTTC.

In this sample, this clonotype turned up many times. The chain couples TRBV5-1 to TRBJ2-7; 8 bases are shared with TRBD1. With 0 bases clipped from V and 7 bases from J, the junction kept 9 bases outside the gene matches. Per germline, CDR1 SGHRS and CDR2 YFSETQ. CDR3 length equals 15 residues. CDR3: CASSLAGQGAWEQYF. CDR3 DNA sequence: TGCGCCAGCAGCTTGGCGGGGCAGGGGGCCTGGGAGCAGTACTTC.

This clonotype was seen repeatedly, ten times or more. The CDR3 DNA reads as TGTGCCAGCAGTTCGGGACAGGCCATTGAAGCTTTCTTT. Translation gives CASSSGQAIEAFF. The rearrangement uses TRBV6-6 and TRBJ1-1, with TRBD1 identical over 8 bases. V was pared by 4 bases and J by 7 bases, with 5 bases of the junction left unmatched. The CDR3 extends over 13 amino acids. Germline-derived CDR1 and CDR2 are MNHNY and SVGAGI (reference sequence).